This is a list of T cell receptor beta chains from one sample in a study of blood T cell repertoires in COVID-19. Profiling relied on immunoSEQ multiplex PCR, and the TCRdb table lists in-frame clones only, not all of them. This repertoire shows under 300,000 clones, 86% found once; its top ten account for 9% to 15%. Sample: peripheral blood. The receptors come from a man at least 80 years old with acute or convalescent COVID-19. Each CDR3 is given with its conserved first and last residue. D genes are given only for firm matches. Clone size is shown for a subset of rows, as once, few, many or a class of expanded clone.

TRBV29-1	.	TRBJ1-1	.	CSVAGTGRGATEAFF	TGCAGCGTGGCCGGAACAGGGAGAGGAGCGACTGAAGCTTTCTTT
TRBV6-2/TRBV6-3	few	TRBJ1-1	TRBD1	CASSPGTGGKAFF	TGTGCCAGCAGTCCCGGGACAGGAGGAAAGGCTTTCTTT
TRBV19	.	TRBJ2-2	TRBD1	CASRSLTGVTSLFF	TGTGCCAGTAGATCACTGACAGGGGTCACTTCGTTGTTTTTT
TRBV9	.	TRBJ1-2	TRBD1	CASSPHGDSDYGYTF	TGTGCCAGCAGCCCTCATGGGGACAGCGACTATGGCTACACCTTC
TRBV5-6	.	TRBJ1-1	TRBD1	CASSPFRTGVTNTEAFF	TGTGCCAGCAGCCCGTTTCGTACAGGGGTGACGAACACTGAAGCTTTCTTT
TRBV19	.	TRBJ1-5	.	CASRRTGNSNQPQHF	TGTGCCAGTAGAAGAACAGGGAATAGCAATCAGCCCCAGCATTTT
TRBV7-2	.	TRBJ1-4	TRBD1	CASSLGQGVEKLFF	TGTGCCAGCAGCTTGGGACAGGGTGTCGAAAAACTGTTTTTT
TRBV10-3	.	TRBJ2-7	TRBD1	CAISSAGTGGSPYEQYF	TGTGCCATCAGTTCTGCCGGGACAGGGGGATCGCCCTACGAGCAGTACTTC
TRBV7-8	few	TRBJ1-5	.	CASSFRRASHQPQHF	TGTGCCAGCAGCTTCCGGAGGGCTTCGCATCAGCCCCAGCATTTT
TRBV28	.	TRBJ1-5	TRBD1	CASSLYGTGLNQPQHF	TGTGCCAGCAGTTTATACGGGACAGGGTTGAACCAGCCCCAGCATTTT
TRBV3-1/TRBV3-2	.	TRBJ2-2	TRBD2	CASSQGAGVPGELFF	TGTGCCAGCAGCCAAGGCGCGGGAGTACCCGGGGAGCTGTTTTTT
TRBV15	.	TRBJ2-5	.	CATSSPARPSGETQYF	TGTGCCACCAGCAGCCCTGCGCGTCCGTCCGGAGAGACCCAGTACTTC
TRBV6-5	.	TRBJ1-2	TRBD1	CASSYSTGVGGYTF	TGTGCCAGCAGTTACTCGACAGGGGTGGGTGGCTACACCTTC
TRBV14	once	TRBJ2-3	.	CASSQNRADTQYF	TGTGCCAGCAGCCAGAACAGGGCAGATACGCAGTATTTT
TRBV19	few	TRBJ1-1	.	CASIQRSYTEAFF	TGTGCCAGTATCCAGAGGAGCTACACTGAAGCTTTCTTT
TRBV28	once	TRBJ1-4	.	CASNTGGAREEKLFF	TGTGCCAGCAACACCGGAGGGGCCCGGGAGGAAAAACTGTTTTTT
TRBV18	.	TRBJ2-3	TRBD2	CASSPLGLAGGLTDTQYF	TGTGCCAGCTCACCGCTGGGACTAGCGGGAGGACTAACAGATACGCAGTATTTT
TRBV7-9	few	TRBJ1-5	.	CASSLTSDSDQPQHF	TGTGCCAGCAGCTTAACTTCGGACAGTGATCAGCCCCAGCATTTT
TRBV7-2	.	TRBJ1-1	.	CASSERRGTEAFF	TGTGCCAGCAGCGAGCGGAGGGGCACTGAAGCTTTCTTT
TRBV30	.	TRBJ1-5	.	CACRLSGFRSNQPQHF	TGTGCCTGTCGCCTCTCAGGGTTCCGTAGCAATCAGCCCCAGCATTTT
TRBV5-1	.	TRBJ1-4	.	CASSSGGRLDEKLFF	TGCGCCAGCAGCTCTGGGGGCAGACTGGATGAAAAACTGTTTTTT
TRBV28	.	TRBJ1-2	TRBD1	CASRETGGSIFYGYTF	TGTGCCAGCAGAGAGACAGGGGGCTCCATCTTCTATGGCTACACCTTC
TRBV7-9	few	TRBJ1-1	.	CASGLVGGTEAFF	TGTGCCAGCGGTTTGGTAGGAGGAACTGAAGCTTTCTTT